This T cell receptor (beta chain) appears in the sequencing data of a study of T cells in Graves' hyperthyroidism and ophthalmopathy. RNA transcripts served as the template for amplifying TCR beta CDR3 regions. An initial round of RT-PCR targeting the TCR CDR3 relied on the HTBI primer set. TCRdb reprocessed the multiplex PCR reads via MiXCR and lists one record per CDR3 protein. The data show more than 500,000 distinct CDR3 sequences, about 16% seen once. On the basis of clinical symptoms, serum thyroxine and TRAb, thyroid ultrasound and orbital computed tomography, diagnoses were made. V was cut by 0 bases and J by 2 bases, with 12 bases left in between. CDR1 LGHNA and CDR2 YSLEER come from the germline V gene. CDR3 size: 16 residues. This clonotype was counted at least ten times.

Sequencing was carried out using blood. This rearrangement joins TRBV4-3 to TRBJ2-3; D is perhaps TRBD2 (6 bases). The source of this sequence is a woman in her thirties with Graves' ophthalmopathy. CDR3 sequence: CASSQDGGLTTDTQYF. DNA for the CDR3: TGCGCCAGCAGCCAAGATGGGGGACTTACCACAGATACGCAGTATTTT.